This section outlines one T cell receptor beta chain sequence together with its context. The data originate from a study of blood T cell repertoires in COVID-19. CDR3 length: 16 residues. In germline, CDR1 is MGHDK, CDR2 SYGVNS. V lost 2 bases to trimming and J lost 0 bases; unmatched junction nucleotides: 4. Repertoires were generated with immunoSEQ multiplex PCR, while TCRdb's copy carries only in-frame clones and drops some. The sample shows about 73,000 clones, approximately 83% of them seen only once. The chain links TRBV25-1 to TRBJ1-3; 7 bases map to TRBD1. The sample taken for sequencing was peripheral blood. The sequence was obtained from a woman between 55 and 75 years old with acute or convalescent COVID-19. The CDR3 reads CASSEGTAVSGNTIYF. DNA of the CDR3: TGTGCCAGCAGTGAAGGGACAGCCGTCTCTGGAAACACCATATATTTT.